These 18 T cell receptor beta chains were all obtained from the same sample, sequenced in a study of T cell responses to AZD1222 COVID-19 vaccine. The repertoire was sequenced with immunoSEQ multiplex PCR; TCRdb's copy has only in-frame clones and lacks some. The sample comprises roughly 120,000 clones, 85% to 90% of which are singletons, and 4.4% rests with the top ten. The material sequenced was peripheral blood, taken 28 days after the second AZD1222 dose. The receptors derive from an adult who received the AZD1222 COVID-19 vaccine.

This chain joins TRBV11-2 and TRBJ1-2; D gene unclear. Looked up from germline, CDR1 is SGHAT and CDR2 is FQNNGV. Trimming pared 4 bases from V and 3 bases from J, leaving 9 bases between. The CDR3 covers 13 residues. CDR3 bases: TGTGCCAGCAGCTCTTTAATGGACTATGGCTACACCTTC. The encoded protein is CASSSLMDYGYTF.

The chain joins TRBV6-5 to TRBJ2-2, with TRBD2 matching 13 bases. CDR1 is MNHEY and CDR2 is SVGAGI in the germline V gene. The junction had 4 bases not matched to a gene; V was cut back by 5 bases and J by 7 bases. This CDR3 spans 15 amino acids. CDR3 bases: TGTGCCAGCAGTACCACTAGCGGGGGGGACGGGGAGCTGTTTTTT. Translation gives CASSTTSGGDGELFF.

This sequence joins TRBV6-5 and TRBJ1-3, with D uncertain. Germline CDR1 MNHEY, CDR2 SVGAGI. Trimming pared 8 bases from V and 4 bases from J, leaving 6 bases between. The CDR3 runs to 11 residues. In DNA, the CDR3 is TGTGCCAGCGGGTTGGGAAACACCATATATTTT. Amino acids: CASGLGNTIYF.

CDR3 sequence: CASSRIVAGGGETQYF. The CDR3 bases are TGTGCCAGCAGCCGGATTGTAGCGGGGGGCGGGGAGACCCAGTACTTC. This sequence joins TRBV7-7 and TRBJ2-5; TRBD2 matches 10 bases. V gave up 5 bases and J gave up 5 bases; unmatched junction bases: 11. Germline assignment: CDR1 SSHAT and CDR2 FNYEAQ (reference sequence). The CDR3 is 16 residues long.

The rearrangement joins TRBV4-3 to TRBJ2-7; 7 bases map to TRBD1. V shed 0 bases and J 5 bases; nucleotides not matched to a gene: 4. Germline values: CDR1 LGHNA, CDR2 YSLEER. The CDR3 loop spans 14 amino acids. The CDR3 is CASSQETGPNEQYF. CDR3 DNA: TGCGCCAGCAGCCAAGAGACAGGGCCGAACGAGCAGTACTTC.

In this sample, this clone turned up once. The V gene is TRBV30, the J gene TRBJ1-6; D may be TRBD1 (5 bases). Trimming removed 3 bases from V and 0 bases from J, with 9 bases in between. This CDR3 has 15 residues. Germline CDR1 is GTSNPN and CDR2 is SVGIG (reference sequence). CDR3 protein: CAWRTESSYNSPLHF. The CDR3 region has the DNA TGTGCCTGGAGGACAGAAAGCTCCTATAATTCACCCCTCCACTTT.

V usage is TRBV29-1 and J usage is TRBJ2-7; D possibly corresponds to TRBD1 (6 bases). The CDR3 has 12 amino acids. The V end was cut by 7 bases, the J end by 3 bases, with 13 bases between. Germline values: CDR1 SQVTM, CDR2 ANQGSEA. Here the CDR3 reads CSGKTGFYEQYF. In DNA, the CDR3 is TGCAGCGGGAAGACAGGTTTCTACGAGCAGTACTTC.

The gene calls are TRBV5-1 and TRBJ1-6, with D perhaps TRBD1 (5 bases). Trimming removed 5 bases at V and 9 bases at J, with 15 bases between. The germline CDR1 and CDR2 sequences are SGHRS and YFSETQ. The CDR3 runs to 14 residues. CDR3 nucleotides: TGCGCCAGCAGGGCAGGGACCGAGGGTTCACCCCTCCACTTT. Translated, it gives CASRAGTEGSPLHF.

The rearrangement joins TRBV5-4 to TRBJ1-5; D is ambiguous. Germline loops: CDR1 SGHNT, CDR2 YYREEE (reference sequence). V lost 0 bases to trimming and J lost 2 bases, with 9 bases between them. This CDR3 has 15 residues. The CDR3 region is CASSLAGSGNQPQHF. In DNA form, the CDR3 reads TGTGCCAGCAGCTTGGCAGGTAGCGGCAATCAGCCCCAGCATTTT. Full variable domain (missing parts from reference TRBV5-4 and TRBJ1-5): ETGVTQSPTHLIKTRGQQVTLRCSSQSGHNTVSWYQQALGQGPQFIFQYYREEENGRGNFPPRFSGLQFPNYSSELNVNALELDDSALYLCASSLAGSGNQPQHFGDGTRLSIL.

J is TRBJ2-3 and V is TRBV20-1; 13 bases fit TRBD2. Germline V gene lookup returns CDR1 DFQATT and CDR2 SNEGSKA (reference sequence). V shed 3 bases and J 0 bases; nucleotides not matched to a gene: 12. The CDR3 loop spans 19 amino acids. CDR3 protein: CSASSLAGGLSTSTDTQYF. The CDR3 coding sequence is TGCAGTGCTAGTTCACTAGCGGGGGGGCTGTCGACTAGCACAGATACGCAGTATTTT.

This sequence joins TRBV19 and TRBJ1-5; D unresolved. Germline V gene sequence: CDR1 LNHDA, CDR2 SQIVND (reference sequence). V lost 5 bases and J lost 7, with 15 bases in between. The CDR3 has 14 amino acids. The CDR3 DNA follows: TGTGCCAGTAGTCCCTCCGGACTCGGCCAGCCCCAGCATTTT. This gives the protein CASSPSGLGQPQHF.

For the CDR3, the DNA is TGTGCCAGCAGCCCCCGGACAGCCAGCTACAATGAGCAGTTCTTC. The encoded protein is CASSPRTASYNEQFF. The chain carries TRBV9 and TRBJ2-1, with D possibly being TRBD1 (6 bases). The CDR3 length is 15 residues. Trimming left V 4 bases short and J 3 bases short, with 14 bases between. CDR1 is SGDLS and CDR2 is YYNGEE in the germline V gene. Full variable domain (rest looked up from reference TRBV9 and TRBJ2-1): DSGVTQTPKHLITATGQRVTLRCSPRSGDLSVYWYQQSLDQGLQFLIQYYNGEERAKGNILERFSAQQFPDLHSELNLSSLELGDSALYFCASSPRTASYNEQFFGPGTRLTVL.

The sample holds a few counts of this clone. The rearrangement links TRBV2 to TRBJ1-1; D is undetermined. This CDR3 is 12 amino acids long. Per the germline V gene, CDR1 is SNHLY and CDR2 is FYNNEI. V was clipped by 1 base and J by 1 base, with 1 base between them. CDR3 DNA: TGTGCCAGCAGTGAAGGGAACACTGAAGCTTTCTTT. Translating it yields CASSEGNTEAFF.

The chain is built from TRBV2 and TRBJ2-3; D tentatively fits TRBD1 or TRBD2 (5 bases each). The CDR3 length is 15 residues. V lost 4 bases, J lost 2 bases, and 13 bases lay in between. Germline CDR1 SNHLY, CDR2 FYNNEI. This CDR3 is CASSGDGAPTDTQYF. The CDR3 nucleotides read TGTGCCAGCAGTGGTGACGGGGCCCCCACAGATACGCAGTATTTT.

The V gene is TRBV9, the J gene TRBJ1-6; 10 bases are shared with TRBD1. V lost 0 bases to trimming and J lost 3 bases; unmatched junction nucleotides: 0. The CDR3 length is 16 residues. Per the germline V gene, CDR1 is SGDLS and CDR2 is YYNGEE. CDR3 in amino acids: CASSVGTGGYNSPLHF. CDR3 sequence (DNA): TGTGCCAGCAGCGTAGGGACAGGGGGCTATAATTCACCCCTCCACTTT.

V and J are TRBV7-9 and TRBJ1-1; 7 nucleotides agree with TRBD1. The J segment lost 1 base and the V segment lost 5 bases, leaving 7 bases of the junction unmatched. The CDR3 loop spans 15 amino acids. Germline V gene lookup returns CDR1 SEHNR and CDR2 FQNEAQ (reference sequence). The CDR3: CASSRGQAKNTEAFF. CDR3 DNA sequence: TGTGCCAGCAGCAGAGGACAGGCCAAGAACACTGAAGCTTTCTTT.

The CDR3 region has the DNA TGTGCCAGCTCACCACTGACAGGGGCAATGAACACTGAAGCTTTCTTT. The encoded protein is CASSPLTGAMNTEAFF. The chain combines TRBV18 with TRBJ1-1; 8 nucleotides align to TRBD1. Losses at the gene ends were 1 base for V and 0 bases for J; bases not matched to a gene: 4. The germline V gene has CDR1 KGHSH and CDR2 LQKENI. The CDR3 spans 16 residues.

The chain recombines TRBV3-1 (or the pseudogene TRBV3-2) with TRBJ1-2, with D tentatively TRBD1 (5 bases). The V gene lost 1 base and the J gene lost 8 bases, with 14 bases spanning the gap. This CDR3 has 14 residues. Germline V lookup: CDR1 LGHDT, CDR2 YNNKEL (reference sequence). CDR3 sequence reads: CASSQALQVGGYTF. The CDR3 nucleotides are TGTGCCAGCAGCCAAGCATTACAGGTGGGGGGCTACACCTTC.